One sample yielded the 32 T cell receptor beta chains listed below, sequenced in a study of Ad26.COV2.S vaccination and SARS-CoV-2 variants. Repertoires were generated with immunoSEQ multiplex PCR, while TCRdb's copy carries only in-frame clones and drops some. The data hold approximately 410,000 clones, with 92% observed a single time. Noted treatment: around 19 received Ad26.COV2.S at low or high dose, single or two shots; five or six received placebo; per-sample allocation not given. Day 63 after the first vaccine or placebo injection was the time point for sampling. Sequenced here: peripheral blood, sampled in a trial of Ad26.COV2.S vaccine versus placebo. Every receptor here comes from a person between 18 and 59 years old who received the Ad26.COV2.S COVID-19 vaccine or a placebo.

The rearrangement links TRBV9 to TRBJ2-3, with 8 positions matching TRBD1. The CDR3 sequence is 15 residues long. Germline-derived CDR1 and CDR2 are SGDLS and YYNGEE. The V and J ends lost 4 bases and 0 bases, in that order; junction bases with no gene match: 4. CDR3 region: CASSPRTGSTDTQYF. CDR3 DNA sequence: TGTGCCAGCAGCCCTCGGACAGGGAGCACAGATACGCAGTATTTT.

The rearrangement uses TRBV6-5 and TRBJ1-2, with D possibly TRBD1 on 6 matching bases. Looked up from germline, CDR1 is MNHEY and CDR2 is SVGAGI. The V end was cut by 4 bases, the J end by 2 bases, with 11 bases between. The CDR3 has 14 residues. In DNA form, the CDR3 reads TGTGCCAGCAGTTCAGACAGGAGCAACTATGGCTACACCTTC. Translation gives CASSSDRSNYGYTF.

The chain links TRBV29-1 to TRBJ2-7; TRBD1 agrees at 8 bases. The V gene end was trimmed by 5 bases and the J gene end by 0 bases; junction bases not matched to a gene: 6. Germline loops: CDR1 SQVTM, CDR2 ANQGSEA. The CDR3 is 14 residues long. The CDR3 is CSVLVQGASYEQYF. In nucleotides, the CDR3 is TGCAGCGTTCTTGTTCAGGGGGCCTCCTACGAGCAGTACTTC.

The CDR3, as DNA: TGTGCCAGCAGCTCAGTCCCGATCTACGAGCAGTACTTC. It codes for CASSSVPIYEQYF. This chain uses TRBV7-9 with TRBJ2-7, with no clear D. Germline lookup yields CDR1 SEHNR and CDR2 FQNEAQ (reference sequence). Trimming removed 4 bases from V and 3 bases from J, with 10 bases in between. This CDR3 is 13 amino acids long.

The chain joins TRBV6-2 or TRBV6-3 to TRBJ2-3, with D hard to call. Germline V gene data show CDR1 as MNHEY and CDR2 as SVGEGT. The V end was cut by 5 bases, the J end by 2 bases, with 14 bases between. This CDR3 is built from 15 residues. The CDR3, as DNA: TGTGCCAGCAGTGCACAATCGAGCCTCACAGATACGCAGTATTTT. This codes for CASSAQSSLTDTQYF.

The rearrangement uses TRBV3-1 (or the pseudogene TRBV3-2) and TRBJ2-2; the D gene could be TRBD1 or TRBD2 (5 bases each). V lost 1 base, J lost 7 bases, and 19 bases lay in between. CDR3 size: 17 residues. The germline gives CDR1 LGHDT, CDR2 YNNKEL (reference sequence). CDR3 protein: CASSQAGLRRGVGELFF. DNA of the CDR3: TGTGCCAGCAGCCAAGCGGGGCTACGCCGGGGAGTCGGGGAGCTGTTTTTT.

The rearrangement links TRBV19 to TRBJ2-3; possible D gene TRBD2, 6 bases. V was cut by 7 bases and J by 1 base, with 15 bases left in between. CDR1 and CDR2 (germline): LNHDA, SQIVND (reference sequence). This CDR3 is built from 15 residues. CDR3 nucleotide sequence: TGTGCCAGTACCCTGGGGGGTTGGGGCACAGATACGCAGTATTTT. It translates to CASTLGGWGTDTQYF.

CDR3 loop: CASSIHPGNQPQHF. In nucleotides, the CDR3 is TGTGCCAGTAGTATACATCCCGGCAATCAGCCCCAGCATTTT. The rearrangement joins TRBV19 to TRBJ1-5, with D unresolved. Per germline, CDR1 LNHDA and CDR2 SQIVND (reference sequence). The CDR3 loop spans 14 amino acids. V shed 2 bases and J shed 2 bases, with 7 bases lying between them.

CDR3 sequence reads: CASSFLFGAGSPLHF. CDR3 DNA: TGTGCCAGCAGCTTCCTGTTTGGGGCCGGCTCACCCCTCCACTTT. The chain recombines TRBV7-6 with TRBJ1-6, with TRBD1 as a possible D gene (5 bases). Trimming took 3 bases from V and 10 from J, leaving 16 bases between them. Germline V gene lookup returns CDR1 SGHVS and CDR2 FNYEAQ. The CDR3 is 15 residues long.

This clone occurred once. The chain is built from TRBV28 and TRBJ2-7; 7 bases are a match to TRBD1. From germline, CDR1 is MDHEN and CDR2 SYDVKM. CDR3 length: 17 amino acids. The V segment lost 5 bases and the J segment 2 bases; nucleotides outside the gene matches: 15. CDR3 residues: CASSPLTGDGPPYEQYF. The CDR3 DNA reads as TGTGCCAGCAGTCCACTTACAGGGGATGGGCCCCCCTACGAGCAGTACTTC.

Here the CDR3 reads CASSSNRGLASYEQYF. CDR3 sequence (DNA): TGTGCCAGCAGCTCAAACAGGGGGCTAGCCTCCTACGAGCAGTACTTC. The gene calls are TRBV7-9 and TRBJ2-7; the match to TRBD1 covers 9 bases. With 4 bases clipped from V and 0 bases from J, the junction kept 7 bases outside the gene matches. This CDR3 contains 16 residues. The germline V gene has CDR1 SEHNR and CDR2 FQNEAQ (reference sequence). Looking up the rest from reference TRBV7-9 and TRBJ2-7 gives the full variable domain: DTGVSQNPRHKITKRGQNVTFRCDPISEHNRLYWYRQTLGQGPEFLTYFQNEAQLEKSRLLSDRFSAERPKGSFSTLEIQRTEQGDSAMYLCASSSNRGLASYEQYFGPGTRLTVT.

The chain links TRBV5-1 to TRBJ2-3; D is ambiguous. Deletions cut 0 bases from V and 2 bases from J, with 7 bases between. The CDR3 has 14 amino acids. Germline V gene lookup returns CDR1 SGHRS and CDR2 YFSETQ. The CDR3 nucleotides read TGCGCCAGCAGCTTGGGACACCCCACAGATACGCAGTATTTT. Protein sequence: CASSLGHPTDTQYF.

The chain joins TRBV2 to TRBJ1-5, with D perhaps TRBD1 (5 bases). CDR1 and CDR2 from the germline V gene are SNHLY and FYNNEI. Between the trimmed V and J ends, which lost 5 bases and 0 bases, there was a span of 11 bases. The CDR3 contains 15 residues. CDR3 in amino acids: CASSKTDNSNQPQHF. The CDR3 region has the DNA TGTGCCAGCAGTAAGACAGATAATAGCAATCAGCCCCAGCATTTT.

V and J are TRBV10-3 and TRBJ2-7, with TRBD1 as a possible D gene (5 bases). CDR3 size: 12 residues. Germline CDR1 and CDR2: ENHRY and SYGVKD. V was clipped by 6 bases and J by 7 bases, with 13 bases between them. CDR3 residues: CAIRPGHSEQYF. The CDR3 DNA is TGTGCCATCAGGCCTGGACATTCTGAGCAGTACTTC.

The gene calls are TRBV6-2 or TRBV6-3 and TRBJ2-2; a weak D match, TRBD1 (6 bases). The CDR3 loop spans 14 amino acids. V dropped 1 base and J dropped 7 bases, with 10 bases sitting between them. Germline lookup yields CDR1 MNHEY and CDR2 SVGEGT. The CDR3 nucleotides are TGTGCCAGCAGTTACTTACAGGGTAACGGGGAGCTGTTTTTT. As protein: CASSYLQGNGELFF.

This sequence joins TRBV19 and TRBJ1-1; a weak D match, TRBD1 (5 bases). Trimming took off 4 bases at V and 0 bases at J, with 21 bases between the two ends. The germline V gene encodes CDR1 LNHDA and CDR2 SQIVND (reference sequence). The CDR3 length is 18 residues. The CDR3 bases are TGTGCCAGTAGTAGGGGGGAACAAGGAAATGTTATGAACACTGAAGCTTTCTTT. This encodes CASSRGEQGNVMNTEAFF.

The chain couples TRBV13 to TRBJ2-7; D is unclear. This CDR3 region has 14 residues. Germline V gene lookup returns CDR1 PRHDT and CDR2 FYEKMQ (reference sequence). Trimming removed 5 bases from V and 4 bases from J, with 15 bases in between. The CDR3 DNA reads TGTGCCAGCAGCAGCCCCTCCCTCGCTTACGAGCAGTACTTC. Translated, it gives CASSSPSLAYEQYF.

The chain has TRBV5-6 and TRBJ1-6; a possible D gene is TRBD1 (5 bases). Trimming took off 3 bases at V and 7 bases at J, with 17 bases between the two ends. This CDR3 comprises 16 residues. Germline lookup yields CDR1 SGHDT and CDR2 YYEEEE. The CDR3 sequence is CASSSRQGTLNSPLHF. The CDR3 DNA reads TGTGCCAGCAGCTCGCGCCAGGGAACCTTAAATTCACCCCTCCACTTT.

The chain couples TRBV5-4 to TRBJ2-1, with D perhaps being TRBD1 or TRBD2 (5 bases each). The V end was cut by 0 bases, the J end by 3 bases, with 13 bases between. Germline lookup yields CDR1 SGHNT and CDR2 YYREEE (reference sequence). CDR3 size: 16 residues. Written as DNA, the CDR3 is TGTGCCAGCAGCTTGGGAGGGGCAGGCTACTACAATGAGCAGTTCTTC. Amino acids: CASSLGGAGYYNEQFF.

The DNA of the CDR3 is TGTGCCACCAGCAGAGTTAAAGGGTTGAACACTGAAGCTTTCTTT. Translation: CATSRVKGLNTEAFF. J is TRBJ1-1 and V is TRBV15; D unclear. The CDR3 runs to 15 residues. Germline values: CDR1 LNHNV, CDR2 YYDKDF (reference sequence). V was shortened by 1 base and J by 0 bases, with 9 bases between the two germline ends.

The chain carries TRBV5-4 and TRBJ2-1; 7 positions agree with TRBD1. Losses at the gene ends were 3 bases for V and 3 bases for J; bases not matched to a gene: 15. There are 18 residues in the CDR3. Per germline, CDR1 SGHNT and CDR2 YYREEE (reference sequence). CDR3: CASSSPDRATTYYNEQFF. The CDR3 DNA reads as TGTGCCAGCAGCTCCCCCGACAGGGCAACCACCTACTACAATGAGCAGTTCTTC.

This clone was picked up one time. The rearrangement uses TRBV27 and TRBJ2-5; 16 bases line up with TRBD2. Trimming removed 6 bases from V and 4 bases from J; junction bases left unmatched: 8. The CDR3 extends over 17 amino acids. The V gene's germline CDR1 is MNHEY and CDR2 SMNVEV (reference sequence). CDR3: CASSGTSGGVWSETQYF. CDR3 coding DNA: TGTGCCAGCAGCGGGACTAGCGGGGGGGTTTGGTCAGAGACCCAGTACTTC.

The chain employs TRBV4-3 and TRBJ2-3; D possibly corresponds to TRBD1 (5 bases). The germline V gene has CDR1 LGHNA and CDR2 YSLEER. CDR3 length: 17 residues. Trimming took off 0 bases at V and 4 bases at J, with 17 bases between the two ends. This CDR3 is CASSQDARSWGPDTQYF. In nucleotides, the CDR3 is TGCGCCAGCAGCCAAGATGCAAGGAGCTGGGGCCCAGATACGCAGTATTTT.

The chain joins TRBV19 to TRBJ2-7; a weak D match, TRBD1 (6 bases). Germline CDR1 LNHDA, CDR2 SQIVND (reference sequence). The CDR3 has 14 residues. V lost 5 bases and J 2 bases, leaving 13 bases between the germline ends. For the CDR3, the DNA is TGTGCCAGTAGTTCTCACAGGGTGCCCTACGAGCAGTACTTC. It translates to CASSSHRVPYEQYF.

The gene calls are TRBV6-6 and TRBJ1-2; 8 bases align to TRBD1. Per germline, CDR1 MNHNY and CDR2 SVGAGI (reference sequence). The CDR3 contains 13 residues. V shed 6 bases, J shed 7 bases, and the junction held 7 bases outside the gene matches. Here the CDR3 DNA reads TGTGCCAGCAGATACACAGGGGGTAGTGGCTACACCTTC. Translated, it gives CASRYTGGSGYTF.

The rearrangement joins TRBV4-3 to TRBJ1-2; D may be TRBD1 (6 bases). The germline V gene encodes CDR1 LGHNA and CDR2 YSLEER. The CDR3 has 17 amino acids. Trimming removed 0 bases at V and 5 bases at J, with 19 bases between. This CDR3 reads CASSQEGGDAALYGYTF. The CDR3 nucleotides read TGCGCCAGCAGCCAAGAAGGGGGGGACGCGGCGTTATATGGCTACACCTTC.

DNA of the CDR3: TGTGCCAGCAGCGGTAGCCCCGGCCTCCTAGCCAAAAACATTCAGTACTTC. Translation gives CASSGSPGLLAKNIQYF. V and J are TRBV9 and TRBJ2-4; D ambiguous. V lost 3 bases and J lost 0, with 16 bases in between. The CDR3 totals 17 residues. The germline V gene has CDR1 SGDLS and CDR2 YYNGEE.

V is TRBV28 and J is TRBJ2-3, with D hard to call. Germline V gene lookup returns CDR1 MDHEN and CDR2 SYDVKM. This CDR3 has 14 amino acids. V lost 1 base to trimming and J lost 6 bases, with 11 bases between them. CDR3 bases: TGTGCCAGCAGTTTATTTTCGGGCCCGGATACGCAGTATTTT. It translates to CASSLFSGPDTQYF.

V usage is TRBV20-1 and J usage is TRBJ1-2; D is undetermined. This CDR3 contains 12 residues. In germline, CDR1 is DFQATT, CDR2 SNEGSKA (reference sequence). Trimming pared 3 bases from V and 1 base from J, leaving 6 bases between. The CDR3 loop reads CSASLGNYGYTF. DNA of the CDR3: TGCAGTGCTAGTCTGGGTAACTATGGCTACACCTTC.

The count of this clone is one. The rearrangement uses TRBV7-2 and TRBJ1-2, with TRBD1 matching 8 bases. CDR1 is SGHTA, CDR2 FQGNSA, per germline. With V trimmed by 5 bases and J by 2 bases, 7 bases remained unmatched. This CDR3 region has 15 residues. The DNA for the CDR3 is TGTGCCAGCAGCCACCCGGGACAGGAAAACTATGGCTACACCTTC. It yields the protein CASSHPGQENYGYTF.

The sample holds a few counts of this clone. This chain uses TRBV6-5 with TRBJ1-1; TRBD1 might be the D (5 bases). Germline V gene data show CDR1 as MNHEY and CDR2 as SVGAGI. The CDR3 runs to 12 residues. Trimming cost V 10 bases and J 8 bases, with 17 bases left between them. The CDR3 region has the DNA TGTGCCACCTCGACGTTCAGGGACGAAGCTTTCTTT. As protein: CATSTFRDEAFF.

The rearrangement joins TRBV5-8 to TRBJ2-5, with a possible D match to TRBD1 (6 bases). Germline V gene lookup returns CDR1 SGHTS and CDR2 YDEGEE. The V end was cut by 3 bases, the J end by 5 bases, with 20 bases between. This CDR3 has 16 amino acids. The CDR3 here is CASSSEGQTLLETQYF. The CDR3 coding sequence is TGTGCCAGCAGCTCGGAAGGACAGACCCTTTTGGAGACCCAGTACTTC.